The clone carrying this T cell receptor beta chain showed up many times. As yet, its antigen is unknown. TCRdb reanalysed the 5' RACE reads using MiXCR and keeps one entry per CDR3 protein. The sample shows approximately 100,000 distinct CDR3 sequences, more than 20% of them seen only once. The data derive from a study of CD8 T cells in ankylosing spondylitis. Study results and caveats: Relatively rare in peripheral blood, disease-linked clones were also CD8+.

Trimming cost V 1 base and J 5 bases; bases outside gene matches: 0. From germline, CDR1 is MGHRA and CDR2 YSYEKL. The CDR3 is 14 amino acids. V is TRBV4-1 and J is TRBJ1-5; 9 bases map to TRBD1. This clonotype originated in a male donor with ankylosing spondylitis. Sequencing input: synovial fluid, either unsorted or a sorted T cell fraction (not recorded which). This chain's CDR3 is CASSQGDRDQPQHF. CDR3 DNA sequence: TGCGCCAGCAGCCAAGGGGACAGGGATCAGCCCCAGCATTTT.